This TCR beta chain was documented in a study of T-cell memory formation after mild COVID-19. A note on this clonotype: Antigen specificity is unknown.

Study-level findings and limits: Unconfirmed was the SARS-CoV-2 specificity of second-wave clones that peaked on day 37.

cDNA libraries for TCR alpha and TCR beta, carrying sample barcodes and UMIs, came from 5'RACE with constant-segment primers. TCRdb fed the 5' RACE reads into MiXCR, producing one record per CDR3 protein. The sample has approximately 300,000 distinct CDR3 sequences; around 8% are singletons. The origin of this receptor is a young man who had mild COVID-19 (a few samples of this study predate the infection). Cell type and time point are not known. The sequenced sample was PBMCs or a T cell subset sorted from them (not recorded which).

Here the CDR3 reads CASSFGRRTGKSYEQYF. CDR3 bases: TGCGCCAGCAGCTTCGGGCGACGGACCGGAAAGTCCTACGAGCAGTACTTC. The chain links TRBV5-1 to TRBJ2-7; D not resolved. V was pared by 2 bases and J by 1 base, with 19 bases between. This CDR3 spans 17 amino acids. Germline V gene sequence: CDR1 SGHRS, CDR2 YFSETQ.